This T cell receptor beta chain was sequenced in a study of cytomegalovirus exposure and HLA in healthy donors. The study, taken as a whole, reports: Sequencing probably produced one cluster of sequence variants that were highly shared. Previously analyzed data showed that most TCR beta V segments were productive at a frequency of about 90% or about 30%. Several of the most significant clusters appeared linked to common viral pathogens, based on a later analysis. Later genetic work tied a missense DCLRE1C variant to beta-chain V and J trimming.

V was pared by 1 base and J by 8 bases, with 9 bases of the junction left unmatched. The CDR3 consists of 15 residues. Germline-derived CDR1 and CDR2 are SGHTA and FQGNSA. In the case of this clone: The antigen remains undetermined.

The PCR was carried out with 60 Vbeta primers and 13 Jbeta primers. This table comes from immunoSEQ multiplex PCR, and its TCRdb copy is limited to in-frame clones, with some not included. This sample has around 130,000 clones; about 86% occur once, and the top ten carry about 0.71%. Sequencing was performed on PBMCs. V and J are TRBV7-2 and TRBJ1-2, with TRBD1 matching over 8 bases. The sequence was obtained from a man younger than 35 in good health and CMV-seronegative. The CDR3 sequence: CASSLGLQGAGGYTF. As DNA, the CDR3 is TGTGCCAGCAGCTTAGGGCTGCAGGGGGCGGGAGGCTACACCTTC.